Below are 8 T cell receptor beta chains sequenced from a single sample in a study of T cell repertoires and HLA-DP antigens. No antigen has been assigned to these receptors. Assay: immunoSEQ multiplex PCR; the TCRdb copy retains only in-frame clones and omits some. The sample includes roughly 110,000 clones, 80% to 95% of them seen just once. Sequences were obtained from CD4+ T cells from PBMCs. The receptors here all came from a woman under 30 in good health and CMV-seronegative.

This chain uses TRBV19 with TRBJ2-3; D unclear. This CDR3 comprises 14 residues. Trimming took 1 base from V and 5 from J, leaving 10 bases between them. Germline values: CDR1 LNHDA, CDR2 SQIVND (reference sequence). In DNA, the CDR3 is TGTGCCAGTAGTATAGCTTACGGTGAAGATACGCAGTATTTT. The encoded protein is CASSIAYGEDTQYF.

CDR3 in amino acids: CASRLRAIAGEQYF. Written as DNA, the CDR3 is TGTGCCAGCAGACTTAGGGCGATTGCGGGAGAGCAGTACTTC. This chain links TRBV7-2 with TRBJ2-7, with D possibly matching TRBD2 (6 bases). V was trimmed by 6 bases and J by 7 bases, leaving 19 bases between them. The CDR3 totals 14 residues. In germline, CDR1 is SGHTA, CDR2 FQGNSA.

The chain links TRBV28 to TRBJ1-5; D unclear. V shed 3 bases and J shed 7 bases, with 13 bases lying between them. The length of the CDR3 is 14 residues. Per the germline V gene, CDR1 is MDHEN and CDR2 is SYDVKM. CDR3 in amino acids: CASSFNSLRQPQHF. The CDR3 DNA is TGTGCCAGCAGTTTTAACAGTTTAAGACAGCCCCAGCATTTT.

This clone was detected once. The rearrangement joins TRBV27 to TRBJ2-7; 7 bases are a match to TRBD1. Germline V gene data show CDR1 as MNHEY and CDR2 as SMNVEV (reference sequence). V lost 6 bases, J lost 6 bases, and 14 bases stayed unmatched. The CDR3 extends over 15 amino acids. CDR3: CASSPNYGTVGEQYF. CDR3 sequence (DNA): TGTGCCAGCAGCCCCAATTACGGGACAGTCGGCGAGCAGTACTTC.

J is TRBJ1-2 and V is TRBV4-1; 9 bases agree with TRBD1. The CDR3 covers 14 residues. The ends lost 0 bases at V and 5 bases at J; junction bases unmatched: 1. Germline CDR1 MGHRA, CDR2 YSYEKL. CDR3 loop: CASSQDGTGYGYTF. In nucleotides, the CDR3 is TGCGCCAGCAGCCAAGACGGGACAGGGTATGGCTACACCTTC.

The V and J genes are TRBV5-6 and TRBJ1-6; D remains unclear. Germline-derived CDR1 and CDR2 are SGHDT and YYEEEE. V gave up 2 bases and J gave up 5 bases, with 11 bases separating them. The CDR3 is made up of 15 amino acids. The CDR3 DNA is TGTGCCAGCAGCTTCTTCGACACTAATAATTCACCCCTCCACTTT. This codes for CASSFFDTNNSPLHF.

The chain has TRBV6-5 and TRBJ1-6; 7 nucleotides match TRBD1. The CDR3 spans 15 residues. J gave up 10 bases and V 6 bases, and 12 bases lay outside the gene matches. Per germline, CDR1 MNHEY and CDR2 SVGAGI. The CDR3 bases are TGTGCCAGCAGCCTAGACCACAGGGGTAGGTCACCCCTCCACTTT. It codes for CASSLDHRGRSPLHF.

With regard to this clone: Other DNA sequences in this specimen translate into the identical CDR3. J is TRBJ1-1 and V is TRBV7-2, with D unclear. CDR3 length: 13 residues. Deletions cut 1 base from V and 1 base from J, with 4 bases between. Per germline, CDR1 SGHTA and CDR2 FQGNSA. CDR3 nucleotides: TGTGCCAGCAGCTTAGGACAGAACACTGAAGCTTTCTTT. Its translation is CASSLGQNTEAFF.